The clone carrying this T cell receptor (beta chain) appeared a single time. Its target is not known. The data stem from a study of CD8+CD57+ T cells in acquired aplastic anemia. Regarding the study as a whole: Any difference that existed in CD8+ Simpson's diversity between patients and controls was not significant.

V lost 5 bases, J lost 1 base, and 16 bases lay in between. The CDR3 spans 16 residues. Germline assignment: CDR1 SEHNR and CDR2 FQNEAQ (reference sequence). The TCR beta profiling, which covered VDJ combination and CDR3 sequence, was carried out using genomic DNA as the template. TCRdb used MiXCR to reprocess the reads, holding one entry per CDR3 protein. The table shows approximately 170,000 distinct CDR3 sequences, with 63% occurring only once. This receptor was taken from a human donor in good health. J is TRBJ2-3 and V is TRBV7-9; D is perhaps TRBD2 (6 bases). The sample taken for sequencing was sorted CD4+, CD8+, or CD8+CD57+ T cells (not recorded which) from PBMCs. CDR3 nucleotides: TGTGCCAGCAGCCTCTTTCGGGCTAGCGGCACAGATACGCAGTATTTT. The encoded protein is CASSLFRASGTDTQYF.